This TCR beta chain stems from a study of blood T cell repertoires in COVID-19. Looking at the study overall: Samples representing acute and convalescent COVID-19 were sourced from the United States, Italy and Spain. The analysed material was cDNA or gDNA that came from T cells, B-cell-depleted T cells, or PBMCs.

In the source study's methods: Reference gene primer amplification in the assay estimated nucleated cell counts. Produced via immunoSEQ multiplex PCR; TCRdb's table is partial and in-frame only. V, J and clone size reflect that table, while D and trimming were determined from the DNA. The sample yields under 150,000 clones, 85% seen once. Per the germline V gene, CDR1 is MGHRA and CDR2 is YSYEKL. The junction had 8 bases not matched to a gene; V was cut back by 4 bases and J by 4 bases. CDR3 length: 15 amino acids. The clonotype originates from a human donor in a cohort sampled during active COVID-19. Sequenced input: peripheral blood. This chain connects TRBV4-1 to TRBJ1-2; 8 bases match TRBD1. CDR3 region: CASSPSRTGIYGYTF. CDR3 sequence (DNA): TGCGCCAGCAGCCCCTCAAGGACAGGGATCTATGGCTACACCTTC.